This TCR beta chain was profiled in a study of T-cell memory formation after mild COVID-19. TCR alpha and TCR beta cDNA libraries carrying sample barcodes and UMIs came from 5'RACE with constant-segment primers. MiXCR, applied by TCRdb to the 5' RACE reads, yields one record per CDR3 protein. The top ten hold roughly 21% of the sample, which has under 550,000 distinct CDR3 sequences, under 20% seen once. With 1 base removed from V and 7 bases from J, the gap between germline ends came to 7 bases. There are 11 residues in the CDR3. CDR1 and CDR2 from the germline V gene are GTSNPN and SVGIG (reference sequence).

Sequenced: PBMCs or a T cell subset sorted from them (not recorded which). The genes are TRBV30 and TRBJ2-5; either TRBD1 or TRBD2 may fit D (5 bases each). The sequence was collected from a man aged 18-30 years who had mild COVID-19 (a few samples of this study predate the infection). Cell type and time point are not known. The CDR3 sequence is CAWSGGATQYF. The DNA for the CDR3 is TGTGCCTGGAGTGGAGGGGCGACCCAGTACTTC.